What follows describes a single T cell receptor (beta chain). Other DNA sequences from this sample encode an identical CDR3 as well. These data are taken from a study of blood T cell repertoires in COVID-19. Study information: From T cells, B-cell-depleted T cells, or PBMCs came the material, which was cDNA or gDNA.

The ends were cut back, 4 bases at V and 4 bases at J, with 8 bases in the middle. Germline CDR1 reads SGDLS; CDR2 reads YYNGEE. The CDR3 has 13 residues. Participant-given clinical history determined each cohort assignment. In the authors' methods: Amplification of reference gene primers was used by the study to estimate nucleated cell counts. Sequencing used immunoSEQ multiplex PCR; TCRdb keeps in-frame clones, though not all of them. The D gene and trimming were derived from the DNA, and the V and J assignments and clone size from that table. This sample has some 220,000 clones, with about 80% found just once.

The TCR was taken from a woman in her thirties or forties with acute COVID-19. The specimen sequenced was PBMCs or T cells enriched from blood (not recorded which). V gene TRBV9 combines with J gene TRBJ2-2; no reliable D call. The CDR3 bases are TGTGCCAGCAGCAGCTCGGGCACCGGGGAGCTGTTTTTT. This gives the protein CASSSSGTGELFF.